The 20 T cell receptor beta chains presented below share a single source sample, sequenced in a study of control samples from healthy donors and cancer patients. TCRdb keeps only in-frame clones here, not all; method: immunoSEQ multiplex PCR. This table has about 140,000 clones, 75% to 90% appearing once. The sequenced material came from blood. These receptors all stem from a woman in her thirties in good health.

The genes are TRBV6-2 or TRBV6-3 and TRBJ2-7; no clear D. This CDR3 is 15 amino acids long. Trimming took 6 bases from V and 1 from J, leaving 16 bases between them. Germline V CDR1 and CDR2: MNHEY, SVGEGT. CDR3 loop: CASSPFGDGSYEQYF. The CDR3, as DNA: TGTGCCAGCAGCCCATTCGGAGATGGGTCCTACGAGCAGTACTTC.

This clone was seen a few times. The chain uses TRBV30 and TRBJ2-7, with TRBD2 matching 9 bases. Trimming removed 1 base from V and 6 bases from J; junction bases left unmatched: 10. The CDR3 contains 15 residues. Germline loops: CDR1 GTSNPN, CDR2 SVGIG (reference sequence). As DNA, the CDR3 is TGTGCCTGGAGTGGACATAGCGGGGGCCCCCTCGAGCAGTACTTC. Protein: CAWSGHSGGPLEQYF.

J is TRBJ2-1 and V is TRBV5-1; D is ambiguous. V lost 4 bases, J lost 6 bases, and 14 bases lay in between. Germline-derived CDR1 and CDR2 are SGHRS and YFSETQ. This CDR3 has 14 amino acids. This chain's CDR3 is CASSGHQSLNEQFF. The CDR3, as DNA: TGCGCCAGCAGCGGTCATCAGAGTCTCAATGAGCAGTTCTTC.

This chain connects TRBV6-4 to TRBJ1-4, with 8 nucleotides matching TRBD1. The CDR3 loop spans 15 amino acids. The germline gives CDR1 MRHNA, CDR2 SNTAGT. The trim removed 3 bases at V and 7 bases at J, leaving 7 bases unmatched. This CDR3 reads CASSDRAGGSEKLFF. The CDR3 nucleotides are TGTGCCAGCAGTGATAGGGCAGGGGGCTCTGAAAAACTGTTTTTT.

The chain is built from TRBV2 and TRBJ2-1; possibly TRBD1 for D (6 bases). V gave up 3 bases and J gave up 9 bases, with 15 bases separating them. The germline V gene has CDR1 SNHLY and CDR2 FYNNEI. The CDR3 spans 14 residues. CDR3 DNA sequence: TGTGCCAGCAGTGAGCGCTCGCAGGGGATTGAGCAGTTCTTC. It codes for CASSERSQGIEQFF.

The sample holds one count of this clone. The rearrangement uses TRBV28 and TRBJ1-3; D is unresolved. The CDR3 totals 16 residues. The germline V and J ends were trimmed by 5 bases and 1 base, with 15 bases remaining between them. From germline, CDR1 is MDHEN and CDR2 SYDVKM. The CDR3 region has the DNA TGTGCCAGCAGTCCCCCCGGAGTTAATTCTGGAAACACCATATATTTT. Translating it yields CASSPPGVNSGNTIYF.

The V call is TRBV28, the J call TRBJ1-2, with D uncertain. Trimming cost V 11 bases and J 4 bases, with 11 bases left between them. Germline V lookup: CDR1 MDHEN, CDR2 SYDVKM. CDR3 length: 11 residues. The CDR3: CALGAFYGYTF. Here the CDR3 DNA reads TGTGCCTTGGGAGCTTTCTATGGCTACACCTTC.

With regard to this clone: Germline is not matched at one junction end, which may reflect a read error. This same CDR3 is encoded by further DNA sequences in the sample. This chain connects TRBV15 to TRBJ1-2; 7 positions agree with TRBD1. CDR3 length: 12 residues. The germline V gene encodes CDR1 LNHNV and CDR2 YYDKDF (reference sequence). CDR3 nucleotides: TGCGCCACCAGCAGAGACAGGGCTGGCTACACCTTC. Encoded protein: CATSRDRAGYTF.

The table lists this clone with a count of one. The gene calls are TRBV14 and TRBJ1-4; no clear D. The CDR3 spans 13 residues. The germline V and J ends were trimmed by 1 base and 8 bases, with 8 bases remaining between them. CDR1 SGHDN and CDR2 FVKESK come from the germline V gene. The chain's CDR3 is CASSQVEGEKLFF. The CDR3 DNA is TGTGCCAGCAGCCAAGTTGAGGGAGAAAAACTGTTTTTT.

The chain has TRBV7-2 and TRBJ2-5, with D maybe TRBD2 (6 bases). Looked up from germline, CDR1 is SGHTA and CDR2 is FQGNSA. V lost 1 base, J lost 5 bases, and 11 bases lay in between. This CDR3 is 14 amino acids long. CDR3 DNA: TGTGCCAGCAGCTTAGTGGAGGGAAGGGAGACCCAGTACTTC. Protein product: CASSLVEGRETQYF.

The chain combines TRBV6-5 with TRBJ2-5; 10 positions match TRBD2. V shed 5 bases and J 5 bases; nucleotides not matched to a gene: 5. Germline-derived CDR1 and CDR2 are MNHEY and SVGAGI. CDR3 size: 14 residues. The chain's CDR3 is CASSPSGSGETQYF. The CDR3 DNA is TGTGCCAGCAGTCCTAGCGGGAGCGGGGAGACCCAGTACTTC.

The V and J genes are TRBV6-5 and TRBJ2-3; either TRBD1 or TRBD2 may fit D (5 bases each). This CDR3 region has 13 residues. Trimming stripped 6 bases from V and 4 bases from J, with 11 bases between. Germline CDR1 reads MNHEY; CDR2 reads SVGAGI. CDR3 in DNA: TGTGCCAGCAGAGGGACCCAGGCAGATACGCAGTATTTT. As protein: CASRGTQADTQYF.

The J gene is TRBJ2-7, the V gene TRBV5-1; possible D gene TRBD1, 6 bases. With 5 bases removed from V and 5 bases from J, the gap between germline ends came to 11 bases. Germline CDR1 reads SGHRS; CDR2 reads YFSETQ. The CDR3 covers 12 residues. CDR3 protein: CASSQQGNEQYF. The CDR3 region has the DNA TGCGCCAGCAGTCAACAGGGAAACGAGCAGTACTTC.

The V call is TRBV25-1, the J call TRBJ1-5, with TRBD1 as a possible D gene (5 bases). Trimming left V 1 base short and J 1 base short, with 8 bases between. The germline V gene encodes CDR1 MGHDK and CDR2 SYGVNS. The CDR3 length is 15 residues. CDR3 coding DNA: TGTGCCAGCAGTGAATCGGGGGGAAGCAATCAGCCCCAGCATTTT. Amino acids: CASSESGGSNQPQHF.

For this clone: The germline gene is not matched at one end of the junction; a read error may be the cause. The chain links TRBV6-5 to TRBJ2-5; the D is unclear. CDR1 is MNHEY, CDR2 SVGAGI, per germline. The CDR3 sequence is 13 residues long. The CDR3 nucleotides read TGTGCCAGCATTTACGGTCGACAAGAGACCCAGTACTTC. Protein product: CASIYGRQETQYF.

The chain carries TRBV24-1 and TRBJ2-5; no clear D gene. V was shortened by 4 bases and J by 8 bases, with 13 bases between the two germline ends. This CDR3 is 13 amino acids long. Germline V gene data show CDR1 as KGHDR and CDR2 as SFDVKD. The CDR3 sequence: CATSDPRRDTQYF. DNA of the CDR3: TGTGCCACCAGTGACCCCAGACGTGACACCCAGTACTTC.

Regarding this clone: The sample has other DNA sequences that encode this CDR3 too. J is TRBJ2-7 and V is TRBV5-4; D remains unclear. The CDR3 totals 11 residues. Per the germline V gene, CDR1 is SGHNT and CDR2 is YYREEE (reference sequence). Trimming removed 0 bases from V and 3 bases from J, with 1 base in between. The CDR3 nucleotides are TGTGCCAGCAGCTTGGGCTACGAGCAGTACTTC. Protein sequence: CASSLGYEQYF.

This chain uses TRBV20-1 with TRBJ2-7, with D unresolved. Trimming took off 4 bases at V and 3 bases at J, with 7 bases between the two ends. Germline V CDR1 and CDR2: DFQATT, SNEGSKA (reference sequence). The length of the CDR3 is 11 residues. The CDR3 bases are TGCAGTGCTACGGCCGACTACGAGCAGTACTTC. Translation gives CSATADYEQYF.

V and J are TRBV18 and TRBJ2-3; possibly TRBD1 for D (6 bases). The CDR3 is made up of 15 amino acids. The germline V and J ends were trimmed by 1 base and 1 base, with 9 bases remaining between them. Per germline, CDR1 KGHSH and CDR2 LQKENI. The CDR3 region is CASSPRDKGTDTQYF. DNA of the CDR3: TGTGCCAGCTCACCACGGGACAAGGGCACAGATACGCAGTATTTT. Based on the CDR3 plus reference TRBV18 and TRBJ2-3, the full variable domain is NAGVMQNPRHLVRRRGQEARLRCSPMKGHSHVYWYRQLPEEGLKFMVYLQKENIIDESGMPKERFSAEFPKEGPSILRIQQVVRGDSAAYFCASSPRDKGTDTQYFGPGTRLTVL.

This chain links TRBV14 with TRBJ2-3; D gene unclear. The CDR3 contains 14 residues. The V end lost 4 bases, the J end lost 3 bases, and 11 bases lay between the germline ends. Germline-derived CDR1 and CDR2 are SGHDN and FVKESK. The CDR3, as DNA: TGTGCCAGCAGCCGTCGCGAGGCTACAGATACGCAGTATTTT. Protein product: CASSRREATDTQYF.